This T cell receptor (beta chain) emerged from a study of neurological immune-mediated disorders. Findings and caveats of the study: HTLV-1-associated myelopathy led in TCR clonal expansion, while multiple sclerosis ranked lowest, below healthy controls.

The cDNA was generated by 5'RACE with 10-nucleotide random UMIs. TCRdb reprocessed the 5' RACE reads with MiXCR, giving one entry per CDR3 protein. The sample includes about 55,000 distinct CDR3 sequences, 4% to 5.5% of them seen just once. In its sample, this clonotype was seen many times. Its specificity is not known. This CDR3 contains 15 residues. Germline CDR1 is SGHRS and CDR2 is YFSETQ. The V gene lost 0 bases and the J gene lost 4 bases, with 10 bases spanning the gap. The sequence derives from a man between 45 and 60 years old with multiple sclerosis. The chain carries TRBV5-1 and TRBJ2-2; D possibly uses TRBD1 or TRBD2 (5 bases each). Sequenced material: PBMCs. CDR3 sequence reads: CASSLEAGSTGELFF. The CDR3 nucleotides are TGCGCCAGCAGCTTGGAGGCAGGGAGCACCGGGGAGCTGTTTTTT.